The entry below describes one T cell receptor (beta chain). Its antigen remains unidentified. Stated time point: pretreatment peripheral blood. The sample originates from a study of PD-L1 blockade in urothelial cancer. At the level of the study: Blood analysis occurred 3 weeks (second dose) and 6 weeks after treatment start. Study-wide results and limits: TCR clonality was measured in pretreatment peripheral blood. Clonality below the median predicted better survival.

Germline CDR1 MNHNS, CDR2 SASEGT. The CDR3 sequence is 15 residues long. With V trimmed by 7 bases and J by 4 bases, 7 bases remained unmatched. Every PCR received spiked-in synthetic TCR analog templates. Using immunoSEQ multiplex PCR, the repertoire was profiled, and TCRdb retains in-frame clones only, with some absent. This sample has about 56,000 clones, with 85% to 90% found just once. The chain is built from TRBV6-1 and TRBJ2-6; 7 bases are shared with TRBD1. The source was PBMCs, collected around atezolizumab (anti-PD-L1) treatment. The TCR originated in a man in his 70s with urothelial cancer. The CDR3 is CASTSSGGGANVLTF. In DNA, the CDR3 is TGTGCCAGCACCTCCTCAGGGGGAGGGGCCAACGTCCTGACTTTC.